This T cell receptor (beta chain) was sequenced during a study of blood T cell repertoires in COVID-19. On the study more broadly: Acute-phase and convalescent COVID-19 samples originated in the United States, Italy and Spain.

The CDR3 sequence is 16 residues long. V shed 6 bases, J shed 7 bases, and the junction held 14 bases outside the gene matches. From germline, CDR1 is LGHNA and CDR2 YSLEER. In the original workflow: Nucleated cell number was recorded as an estimate derived from reference gene primer amplification. The data were produced by immunoSEQ multiplex PCR, yet TCRdb's version contains in-frame clones alone and is incomplete. V and J calls and clone size are as listed in that table; D and trimming were resolved from the DNA. Of 24,000 or so clones listed, around 87% were seen once; the top ten hold 25%. Sample: peripheral blood. The receptor was derived from a human donor with active COVID-19. The donor label of this sample is uncertain. The gene calls are TRBV4-3 and TRBJ2-1; 8 bases are a match to TRBD1. The CDR3 loop is CASSTSGDRLRNEQFF. The CDR3 region has the DNA TGCGCCAGCAGTACCTCTGGGGACAGGCTTCGGAATGAGCAGTTCTTC.